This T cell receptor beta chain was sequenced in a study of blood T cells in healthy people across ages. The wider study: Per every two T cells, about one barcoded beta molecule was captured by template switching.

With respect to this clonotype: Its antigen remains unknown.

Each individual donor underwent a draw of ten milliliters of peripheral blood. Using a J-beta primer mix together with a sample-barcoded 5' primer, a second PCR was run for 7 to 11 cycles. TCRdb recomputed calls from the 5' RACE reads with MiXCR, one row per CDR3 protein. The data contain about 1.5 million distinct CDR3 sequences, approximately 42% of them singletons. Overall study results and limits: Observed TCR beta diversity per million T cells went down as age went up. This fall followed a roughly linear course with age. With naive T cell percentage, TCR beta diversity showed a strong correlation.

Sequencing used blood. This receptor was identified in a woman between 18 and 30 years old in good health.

CDR3 sequence: CSARDRGGADTQYF. CDR3 DNA: TGCAGTGCTAGAGATAGGGGGGGGGCAGATACGCAGTATTTT. The chain employs TRBV20-1 and TRBJ2-3; maybe TRBD2 (7 bases). Trimming took 0 bases from V and 4 from J, leaving 11 bases between them. The CDR3 is 14 amino acids. Germline CDR1 DFQATT, CDR2 SNEGSKA (reference sequence).